This TCR beta chain was captured by sequencing in a study of blood T cell repertoires in COVID-19. Study background: Sites in the United States, Italy and Spain provided acute and convalescent COVID-19 samples. The cDNA or gDNA used as material had been derived from T cells, B-cell-depleted T cells, or PBMCs.

Germline V gene lookup returns CDR1 WNHNN and CDR2 SYGVQD (reference sequence). Trimming removed 4 bases from V and 2 bases from J, with 9 bases in between. The length of the CDR3 is 14 residues. Per the study methods: Reference gene primer amplification in the assay estimated nucleated cell counts. Sequencing was performed with immunoSEQ multiplex PCR; in TCRdb, only in-frame clones are kept and a portion is missing. V and J calls and clone size are copied from that table; D and trimming were computed from the DNA. The table records 200,000 to 250,000 clones, about 92% of them present only once. The TCR comes from a man younger than 45 with acute or convalescent COVID-19. The sample taken for sequencing was peripheral blood. The V and J genes are TRBV10-1 and TRBJ2-1; D perhaps matches TRBD1 (5 bases). Here the CDR3 reads CASSGTQAYNEQFF. In DNA form, the CDR3 reads TGCGCCAGCAGTGGGACACAAGCCTACAATGAGCAGTTCTTC.